Each of the 9 T cell receptor beta chains below was sequenced from the same sample in a study of identical twins (dated by TCRdb to about 2016). Receptor libraries were prepared by 5' RACE. Instrument on record: Illumina HiSeq 2000. The raw public data were reprocessed by TCRdb itself: fastp quality trimming at Q25, MiXCR clonotype calling, in-frame beta chains only. Every distinct CDR3 protein forms one entry, paired with its most common genes and DNA. A total of 200,000 to 250,000 distinct CDR3 sequences appear in this sample, 5.5% to 7% of them only once. The ten biggest clones cover approximately 3.6% of the sample. The sample was also reused in another study, on yellow fever vaccine responses in identical twins.

The sample was memory (CD45RO+) T cells sorted from blood. In the paper's terms, the cell subset or site label means: CD45RO+ enriched T cells. The receptors were sampled from a woman aged 18-29 years in good health.

The rearrangement joins TRBV7-8 to TRBJ1-4; D is unclear. Trimming removed 2 bases from V and 5 bases from J, with 9 bases in between. There are 14 residues in the CDR3. The germline CDR1 and CDR2 sequences are SGHVS and FQNEAQ. The CDR3 region has the DNA TGTGCCAGCAGCTTAACGAGTATGAATGAAAAACTGTTTTTT. This sequence encodes CASSLTSMNEKLFF.

This clonotype was detected ten times or more. This chain joins TRBV7-7 and TRBJ1-1; D remains ambiguous. V dropped 6 bases and J dropped 8 bases, with 13 bases sitting between them. The CDR3 runs 12 residues. Germline V gene lookup returns CDR1 SSHAT and CDR2 FNYEAQ (reference sequence). CDR3 DNA sequence: TGTGCCAGCAGTCCCTCGGGCTTGGAAGCTTTCTTT. Amino acid sequence: CASSPSGLEAFF. The entire variable domain, with the rest obtained from reference TRBV7-7 and TRBJ1-1, is as follows: GAGVSQSPRYKVTKRGQDVTLRCDPISSHATLYWYQQALGQGPEFLTYFNYEAQPDKSGLPSDRFSAERPEGSISTLTIQRTEQRDSAMYRCASSPSGLEAFFGQGTRLTVV.

This chain connects TRBV28 to TRBJ2-6, with TRBD2 matching 7 bases. Germline lookup yields CDR1 MDHEN and CDR2 SYDVKM. Trimming removed 10 bases from V and 0 bases from J; junction bases left unmatched: 9. The CDR3 totals 16 residues. The CDR3 DNA is TGTGCCACACACGGGGGGACCCCCTCTGGGGCCAACGTCCTGACTTTC. Its protein is CATHGGTPSGANVLTF. Looking up the rest from reference TRBV28 and TRBJ2-6 gives the full variable domain: DVKVTQSSRYLVKRTGEKVFLECVQDMDHENMFWYRQDPGLGLRLIYFSYDVKMKEKGDIPEGYSVSREKKERFSLILESASTNQTSMYLCATHGGTPSGANVLTFGAGSRLTVL.

This clonotype was seen a handful of times. This chain connects TRBV2 to TRBJ1-5, with TRBD1 matching over 9 bases. The V segment lost 6 bases and the J segment 5 bases; nucleotides outside the gene matches: 5. Germline CDR1 and CDR2: SNHLY and FYNNEI. The CDR3 consists of 14 residues. DNA of the CDR3: TGTGCCAGCAGGCCTACAGGGGGCTATCAGCCCCAGCATTTT. This encodes CASRPTGGYQPQHF.

The CDR3 sequence: CASSTTLAGAGDEQFF. CDR3 sequence (DNA): TGTGCCAGCAGCACCACTCTAGCGGGAGCTGGGGATGAGCAGTTCTTC. The rearrangement uses TRBV9 and TRBJ2-1; 10 nucleotides match TRBD2. Germline V gene data show CDR1 as SGDLS and CDR2 as YYNGEE. The CDR3 is 16 amino acids. The trim removed 4 bases at V and 8 bases at J, leaving 12 bases unmatched.

This clonotype was counted between two and nine times. This chain joins TRBV6-4 and TRBJ2-1; TRBD2 might be the D (5 bases). Germline CDR1 and CDR2: MRHNA and SNTAGT. V gave up 2 bases and J gave up 0 bases, with 8 bases separating them. The CDR3 runs to 15 residues. CDR3 coding DNA: TGTGCCAGCAGTGACCGGGGAAGCTCCTACAATGAGCAGTTCTTC. It specifies CASSDRGSSYNEQFF.

In its sample, this clonotype was seen a few times. J is TRBJ2-5 and V is TRBV5-6, with 7 bases fitting TRBD2. The CDR3 length is 13 residues. The ends lost 2 bases at V and 3 bases at J; junction bases unmatched: 1. Germline assignment: CDR1 SGHDT and CDR2 YYEEEE. CDR3 coding DNA: TGTGCCAGCAGCTTTGGACTAGAAGAGACCCAGTACTTC. Translating it yields CASSFGLEETQYF.

This clonotype was detected only a few times. The chain recombines TRBV20-1 with TRBJ1-2, with a weak D call TRBD1 (5 bases). CDR1 is DFQATT and CDR2 is SNEGSKA in the germline V gene (reference sequence). The V end was cut by 5 bases, the J end by 0 bases, with 19 bases between. The CDR3 runs 16 residues. For the CDR3, the DNA is TGCAGTGCTCCGTTTTCGGGGGAGGGTTCTAACTATGGCTACACCTTC. Its translation: CSAPFSGEGSNYGYTF.

The J gene is TRBJ2-6, the V gene TRBV24-1; no reliable D call. The V end lost 10 bases, the J end lost 1 base, and 7 bases lay between the germline ends. CDR1 KGHDR and CDR2 SFDVKD come from the germline V gene. The CDR3 extends over 13 amino acids. In DNA, the CDR3 is TGTGCCACAGGGAAGTCTGGGGCCAACGTCCTGACTTTC. The encoded protein is CATGKSGANVLTF.